This passage covers 5 T cell receptor beta chains from one sample sequenced in a study of blood T cell repertoires in COVID-19 (dated by TCRdb to about 2020). To prepare the library, the immunoSEQ multiplex PCR assay was applied. Drawn from immuneACCESS, this table holds only the in-frame rearrangements with V and J called that TCRdb kept. Clones are partly lost; checked studies trace under half to an unresolved V gene and leave the rest unexplained. Present in this sample are about 180,000 clones, over 80% of which were seen just once. The ten largest clones take up 1.5% to 2% of the sample. The sample comprised peripheral blood. These receptors all come from a woman between 50 and 59 years old with acute or convalescent COVID-19.

The CDR3 sequence is CASSRRQQGAGQFF. The CDR3 bases are TGTGCCAGCAGCCGACGTCAACAGGGGGCCGGGCAGTTCTTC. The chain recombines TRBV3-1 (or the pseudogene TRBV3-2) with TRBJ2-1; 9 nucleotides match TRBD1. This CDR3 region has 14 residues. Trimming took 4 bases from V and 12 from J; bases not matched to a gene: 10. CDR1 is LGHDT, CDR2 YNNKEL, per germline (reference sequence).

V is TRBV5-1 and J is TRBJ1-3; D is unresolved. Looked up from germline, CDR1 is SGHRS and CDR2 is YFSETQ. The CDR3 loop spans 14 amino acids. Trimming took off 0 bases at V and 0 bases at J, with 4 bases between the two ends. Here the CDR3 reads CASSLESSGNTIYF. The CDR3 coding sequence is TGCGCCAGCAGCTTGGAGAGCTCTGGAAACACCATATATTTT. Combining the CDR3 with reference TRBV5-1 and TRBJ1-3 gives the whole variable domain KAGVTQTPRYLIKTRGQQVTLSCSPISGHRSVSWYQQTPGQGLQFLFEYFSETQRNKGNFPGRFSGRQFSNSRSEMNVSTLELGDSALYLCASSLESSGNTIYFGEGSWLTVV.

This chain joins TRBV7-3 and TRBJ1-1, with D possibly being TRBD1 (5 bases). The CDR3 is made up of 12 amino acids. Between the trimmed V and J ends, which lost 10 bases and 4 bases, there was a span of 13 bases. Germline V gene lookup returns CDR1 SGHTA and CDR2 FQGTGA. The CDR3 DNA reads TGTGCCACCAATAACGGGGGCACTGAAGCTTTCTTT. Protein sequence: CATNNGGTEAFF. Based on the CDR3 plus reference TRBV7-3 and TRBJ1-1, the full variable domain is GAGVSQTPSNKVTEKGKYVELRCDPISGHTALYWYRQSLGQGPEFLIYFQGTGAADDSGLPNDRFFAVRPEGSVSTLKIQRTERGDSAVYLCATNNGGTEAFFGQGTRLTVV.

This clone was observed a few times. The CDR3 sequence: CASSPVERIYEQYF. The DNA of the CDR3 is TGTGCCAGCAGCCCTGTTGAGAGAATTTACGAGCAGTACTTC. The rearrangement links TRBV11-3 to TRBJ2-7; D is unclear. This CDR3 is built from 14 residues. Between the trimmed V and J ends, which lost 5 bases and 4 bases, there was a span of 15 bases. Germline CDR1 SGHNT, CDR2 YENEEA.

The rearrangement uses TRBV4-3 and TRBJ1-2, with 10 bases lining up with TRBD1. The trim removed 3 bases at V and 7 bases at J, leaving 14 bases unmatched. This CDR3 is 17 amino acids long. Per the germline V gene, CDR1 is LGHNA and CDR2 is YSLEER. In DNA form, the CDR3 reads TGCGCCAGCAGCCAGTCCGTACCCGGGACAGGGGCGGGTGGCTACACCTTC. Its protein product is CASSQSVPGTGAGGYTF.